This entry lists 15 T cell receptor beta chains sequenced from one sample in a study of identical twins. TCRdb re-called the 5' RACE reads with MiXCR, one entry per CDR3 protein. In the table there are more than 200,000 distinct CDR3 sequences, around 15% of which are singletons. Material: memory (CD45RO+) T cells sorted from blood. The source of these receptors is a woman aged 18-29 years in good health.

This clonotype has more than one count but fewer than ten. The rearrangement joins TRBV12-3 or TRBV12-4 to TRBJ1-6; D may be TRBD1 (5 bases). This CDR3 comprises 14 residues. V lost 3 bases to trimming and J lost 10 bases, with 13 bases between them. The chain's CDR3 is CASSFGAPSSPLHF. The CDR3 DNA reads as TGTGCCAGCAGTTTTGGGGCCCCCTCGTCACCCCTCCACTTT.

This chain uses TRBV4-3 with TRBJ1-2, with 9 bases fitting TRBD1. The J segment lost 3 bases and the V segment lost 8 bases, leaving 10 bases of the junction unmatched. The CDR3 has 15 amino acids. Germline CDR1 is LGHNA and CDR2 is YSLEER. CDR3: CASGTGTGYHYGYTF. CDR3 sequence (DNA): TGCGCCAGCGGGACCGGGACAGGGTACCACTATGGCTACACCTTC.

The J gene is TRBJ1-2, the V gene TRBV7-2; 7 bases line up with TRBD1. V shed 5 bases, J shed 8 bases, and the junction held 14 bases outside the gene matches. This CDR3 comprises 15 residues. Germline V gene lookup returns CDR1 SGHTA and CDR2 FQGNSA. This CDR3 is CASSETDRPMQGYTF. CDR3 in DNA: TGTGCCAGCAGCGAGACGGACAGGCCTATGCAGGGCTACACCTTC.

This chain uses TRBV4-3 with TRBJ2-3; possibly TRBD2 for D (6 bases). The CDR3 is 15 amino acids. Germline lookup yields CDR1 LGHNA and CDR2 YSLEER. Trimming shortened V by 0 bases and J by 4 bases, and 11 bases separated the two germline ends. Written as DNA, the CDR3 is TGCGCCAGCAGCCAAGAACTAGCTTTCTCAGATACGCAGTATTTT. Its translation is CASSQELAFSDTQYF.

This clonotype was recorded at least ten times. J is TRBJ2-1 and V is TRBV11-2; 9 nucleotides align to TRBD1. CDR1 is SGHAT, CDR2 FQNNGV, per germline. The CDR3 length is 20 residues. Unmatched junction bases numbered 18, after V lost 6 bases and J lost 0 bases. CDR3 sequence reads: CASRPSPWTGDKRSYNEQFF. Here the CDR3 DNA reads TGTGCCAGCAGACCCAGCCCCTGGACAGGGGACAAACGCTCCTACAATGAGCAGTTCTTC.

V and J are TRBV18 and TRBJ2-3; D remains unclear. The CDR3 consists of 15 residues. Germline CDR1 and CDR2: KGHSH and LQKENI. V lost 0 bases and J 3 bases, leaving 10 bases between the germline ends. The CDR3 here is CASSPPLLGTDTQYF. CDR3 nucleotides: TGTGCCAGCTCACCACCGCTCCTCGGGACAGATACGCAGTATTTT.

V gene TRBV7-2 combines with J gene TRBJ1-1; possible D gene TRBD1, 5 bases. Trimming took off 1 base at V and 5 bases at J, with 17 bases between the two ends. The CDR3 runs 16 residues. Germline V CDR1 and CDR2: SGHTA, FQGNSA. The CDR3: CASSLVRVEIYTEAFF. CDR3 in DNA: TGTGCCAGCAGCTTAGTCAGGGTGGAAATTTATACTGAAGCTTTCTTT.

The V call is TRBV7-6, the J call TRBJ2-1; TRBD2 agrees at 8 bases. Germline-derived CDR1 and CDR2 are SGHVS and FNYEAQ. The CDR3 runs to 14 residues. Unmatched junction bases numbered 4, after V lost 5 bases and J lost 4 bases. In DNA, the CDR3 is TGTGCCAGCAGCCCGGGAGGGCCATACAATGAGCAGTTCTTC. Translated: CASSPGGPYNEQFF.

This clonotype was observed a few times. This chain uses TRBV5-1 with TRBJ1-2; 8 bases are a match to TRBD1. The junction had 8 bases not matched to a gene; V was cut back by 0 bases and J by 7 bases. CDR1 SGHRS and CDR2 YFSETQ come from the germline V gene. The CDR3 is 15 residues long. CDR3 in DNA: TGCGCCAGCAGCTTGGCGGGGCAGGGGGCGCCTGGCTACACCTTC. Translated, it gives CASSLAGQGAPGYTF.

In its sample, this clonotype was seen many times. The V and J genes are TRBV7-2 and TRBJ2-7; D gene uncertain. The V gene's germline CDR1 is SGHTA and CDR2 FQGNSA. V gave up 0 bases and J gave up 6 bases, with 18 bases separating them. This CDR3 contains 16 residues. The CDR3 bases are TGTGCCAGCAGCTTAGCCCGATTAGGGTTGAAGGGCGAGCAGTACTTC. Encoded protein: CASSLARLGLKGEQYF.

This chain connects TRBV7-9 to TRBJ2-1, with TRBD2 matching 8 bases. This CDR3 spans 16 amino acids. Germline loops: CDR1 SEHNR, CDR2 FQNEAQ (reference sequence). With V trimmed by 5 bases and J by 8 bases, 14 bases remained unmatched. The CDR3 is CASSPISGGLWDEQFF. The CDR3 DNA follows: TGTGCCAGCAGCCCAATAAGCGGGGGCCTCTGGGATGAGCAGTTCTTC.

The table lists this clonotype with a few counts. The chain combines TRBV5-1 with TRBJ2-5; TRBD1 or TRBD2 may be the D gene (5 bases each). The CDR3 sequence is 14 residues long. Germline CDR1 and CDR2: SGHRS and YFSETQ. The V and J ends lost 0 bases and 5 bases respectively, with 11 bases between them. CDR3 DNA sequence: TGCGCCAGCAGCTTGGTAGGGACGGGGGAGACCCAGTACTTC. Translation gives CASSLVGTGETQYF.

This clonotype has just a few counts. The V and J genes are TRBV4-1 and TRBJ2-3; tentative D call: TRBD2 (5 bases). The V gene's germline CDR1 is MGHRA and CDR2 YSYEKL. Trimming left V 4 bases short and J 3 bases short, with 14 bases between. The CDR3 loop spans 15 amino acids. The DNA of the CDR3 is TGCGCCAGCAGCCTGGATGGAGGACGGACAGATACGCAGTATTTT. Translation: CASSLDGGRTDTQYF.

This clonotype was recorded a few times. CDR3 protein: CASSHGTGRVWAQYF. CDR3 sequence (DNA): TGTGCCAGCAGTCACGGGACAGGGAGGGTTTGGGCGCAGTATTTT. The chain couples TRBV28 to TRBJ2-3; TRBD1 agrees at 9 bases. The germline CDR1 and CDR2 sequences are MDHEN and SYDVKM. V was clipped by 5 bases and J by 10 bases; unmatched bases: 13. This CDR3 spans 15 amino acids.

This clonotype appeared a few times. The rearrangement uses TRBV5-5 and TRBJ1-1; D remains ambiguous. The CDR3 has 14 amino acids. The V end was cut by 6 bases, the J end by 0 bases, with 12 bases between. Germline-derived CDR1 and CDR2 are SGHKS and YYEKEE (reference sequence). In DNA form, the CDR3 reads TGTGCCAGCATACATCCCCCGATGAACACTGAAGCTTTCTTT. Encoded protein: CASIHPPMNTEAFF. Full variable domain (outside the CDR3, taken from reference TRBV5-5 and TRBJ1-1): DAGVTQSPTHLIKTRGQQVTLRCSPISGHKSVSWYQQVLGQGPQFIFQYYEKEERGRGNFPDRFSARQFPNYSSELNVNALLLGDSALYLCASIHPPMNTEAFFGQGTRLTVV.